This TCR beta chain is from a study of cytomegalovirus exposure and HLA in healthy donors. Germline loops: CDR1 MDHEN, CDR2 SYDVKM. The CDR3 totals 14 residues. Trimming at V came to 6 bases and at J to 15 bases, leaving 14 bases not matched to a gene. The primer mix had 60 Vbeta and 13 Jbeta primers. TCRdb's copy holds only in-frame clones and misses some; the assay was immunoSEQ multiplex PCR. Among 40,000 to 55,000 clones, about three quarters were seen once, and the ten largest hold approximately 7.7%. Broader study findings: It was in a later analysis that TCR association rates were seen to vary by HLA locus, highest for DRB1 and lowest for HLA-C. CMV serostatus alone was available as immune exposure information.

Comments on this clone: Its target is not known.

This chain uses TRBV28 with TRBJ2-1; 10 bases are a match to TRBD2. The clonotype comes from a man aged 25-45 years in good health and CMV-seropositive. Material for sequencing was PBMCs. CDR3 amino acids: CASRRLAGVSLGFF. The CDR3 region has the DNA TGTGCCAGCAGGCGTCTAGCGGGGGTTAGTCTTGGGTTCTTC.